Sequencing of this T cell receptor (beta chain) was carried out in a study of T cells in Graves' hyperthyroidism and ophthalmopathy. Regarding the study as a whole: Among clonotypes expanded in thyroid above 0.001, most were also found in blood. Ophthalmopathy onset followed model prediction by a median approximately 7 months.

Reasons for excluding patients were uncontrolled infection, other autoimmune disease, pregnancy or lactation. Diagnoses used clinical symptoms, serum thyroxine and TRAb, thyroid ultrasound and orbital computed tomography. From germline, CDR1 is LNHNV and CDR2 YYDKDF (reference sequence). The length of the CDR3 is 14 residues. Trimming stripped 3 bases from V and 3 bases from J, with 11 bases between. RNA transcripts were the template for amplifying TCR beta CDR3 regions. The HTBI primer set served for first-round RT-PCR of the TCR CDR3. TCRdb fed the multiplex PCR reads into MiXCR, producing one record per CDR3 protein. The data show fewer than 650,000 distinct CDR3 sequences, 40% to 50% seen once. As to this clonotype: Antigen specificity is unknown.

The chain recombines TRBV15 with TRBJ1-1; D perhaps matches TRBD1 (5 bases). Sequencing used peripheral blood or thyroid tissue (not recorded which). This receptor was obtained from an adult woman with Graves' disease, either hyperthyroidism or ophthalmopathy (not recorded which). Here the CDR3 DNA reads TGTGCCACCAGCAGGGACAATTTCGACACTGAAGCTTTCTTT. Translation gives CATSRDNFDTEAFF.